The 25 T cell receptor beta chains reported below all come from one sample, sequenced in a study of blood T cell repertoires in COVID-19. Sequencing was performed with immunoSEQ multiplex PCR; in TCRdb, only in-frame clones are kept and a portion is missing. The table includes 110,000 or so clones, around 84% detected once. Sequencing used peripheral blood. The receptor source for this set is a man between 40 and 49 years old with acute or convalescent COVID-19.

The CDR3, as DNA: TGTGCCAGCAGTTCGGGGGGCACAGATACGCAGTATTTT. It translates to CASSSGGTDTQYF. The V gene is TRBV12-3 or TRBV12-4, the J gene TRBJ2-3; possible D gene TRBD2, 6 bases. Between the trimmed V and J ends, which lost 4 bases and 1 base, there was a span of 6 bases. The CDR3 loop spans 13 amino acids.

The chain joins TRBV7-6 to TRBJ2-3; TRBD2 is a possible D gene (5 bases). CDR3 length: 15 residues. The V and J ends lost 3 bases and 2 bases respectively, with 12 bases between them. Per the germline V gene, CDR1 is SGHVS and CDR2 is FNYEAQ. CDR3 protein: CASSFSEKFTDTQYF. The CDR3 DNA is TGTGCCAGCAGCTTTAGCGAGAAGTTCACAGATACGCAGTATTTT.

This clone has more than one count but fewer than ten. The chain recombines TRBV19 with TRBJ2-7; the D gene is possibly TRBD2 (6 bases). Germline CDR1 LNHDA, CDR2 SQIVND (reference sequence). Deletions cut 5 bases from V and 1 base from J, with 24 bases between. This CDR3 comprises 18 residues. The CDR3 region has the DNA TGTGCCAGTAGTTTAAGGAGGGGAGCGGGTTCGATTTCCTACGAGCAGTACTTC. Protein product: CASSLRRGAGSISYEQYF.

The chain combines TRBV25-1 with TRBJ2-7, with TRBD1 identical over 7 bases. J lost 10 bases, V lost 3 bases, and 15 bases had no gene match. There are 15 residues in the CDR3. CDR1 is MGHDK, CDR2 SYGVNS, per germline. DNA for the CDR3: TGTGCCAGCAGTGACCCCCGGGACAGAAGAGGACCCCAGTACTTC. Protein sequence: CASSDPRDRRGPQYF.

This chain links TRBV24-1 with TRBJ2-5; tentatively, D is TRBD2 (6 bases). The V gene's germline CDR1 is KGHDR and CDR2 SFDVKD. The CDR3 has 13 amino acids. Trimming cost V 7 bases and J 7 bases, with 15 bases left between them. The CDR3 sequence: CATREGRFGTQYF. CDR3 DNA: TGTGCCACCAGAGAAGGGAGGTTCGGGACCCAGTACTTC.

The chain recombines TRBV24-1 with TRBJ2-1, with a weak D call TRBD2 (6 bases). The germline V gene encodes CDR1 KGHDR and CDR2 SFDVKD. V gave up 7 bases and J gave up 7 bases, with 19 bases separating them. This CDR3 is built from 15 residues. The chain's CDR3 is CATSEGTYGGNEQFF. The CDR3 DNA follows: TGTGCCACCAGCGAGGGGACGTATGGGGGGAATGAGCAGTTCTTC.

The chain joins TRBV27 to TRBJ1-3; 7 bases align to TRBD1. The CDR3 has 14 residues. Trimming cost V 3 bases and J 8 bases; bases outside gene matches: 7. Germline loops: CDR1 MNHEY, CDR2 SMNVEV (reference sequence). CDR3 residues: CASSFRQGRDTIYF. CDR3 in DNA: TGTGCCAGCAGTTTTCGACAGGGTCGGGACACCATATATTTT.

The gene calls are TRBV6-1 and TRBJ2-7; 7 bases line up with TRBD2. The CDR3 is 13 residues long. Per the germline V gene, CDR1 is MNHNS and CDR2 is SASEGT. Losses at the gene ends were 3 bases for V and 4 bases for J; bases not matched to a gene: 3. The CDR3 coding sequence is TGTGCCAGCAGTGATTGGGGGGGGTACGAGCAGTACTTC. This codes for CASSDWGGYEQYF.

The V gene is TRBV2, the J gene TRBJ2-3; 8 positions match TRBD2. V was clipped by 6 bases and J by 5 bases; unmatched bases: 4. CDR3 length equals 13 residues. The germline gives CDR1 SNHLY, CDR2 FYNNEI. The CDR3 bases are TGTGCCAGCAGCGGGGGGGACCTAGATACGCAGTATTTT. Encoded protein: CASSGGDLDTQYF.

The chain combines TRBV9 with TRBJ2-7; D may be TRBD1 (6 bases). V lost 3 bases, J lost 9 bases, and 22 bases lay in between. Germline CDR1 reads SGDLS; CDR2 reads YYNGEE. The CDR3 covers 15 residues. The CDR3 is CASSALVGQGTAQYF. In DNA form, the CDR3 reads TGTGCCAGCAGCGCCCTAGTCGGGCAGGGGACGGCGCAGTACTTC.

The chain carries TRBV18 and TRBJ2-6; D may be TRBD1 (6 bases). V lost 1 base and J 1 base, leaving 8 bases between the germline ends. The CDR3 loop spans 16 amino acids. Germline CDR1 is KGHSH and CDR2 is LQKENI. CDR3 sequence (DNA): TGTGCCAGCTCACCACTGGGGGCATCTGGGGCCAACGTCCTGACTTTC. It is translated as CASSPLGASGANVLTF.

The CDR3 is CASSGQIKQGVYEQYF. CDR3 bases: TGTGCCAGCAGCGGGCAAATCAAACAGGGTGTGTACGAGCAGTACTTC. This chain uses TRBV7-6 with TRBJ2-7; possible D gene TRBD1, 6 bases. The CDR3 is 16 residues long. Trimming took off 5 bases at V and 4 bases at J, with 21 bases between the two ends. The V gene's germline CDR1 is SGHVS and CDR2 FNYEAQ.

The chain joins TRBV24-1 to TRBJ1-5, with D hard to call. In germline, CDR1 is KGHDR, CDR2 SFDVKD. The V gene lost 3 bases and the J gene lost 8 bases, with 7 bases spanning the gap. The CDR3 runs to 12 residues. CDR3 nucleotide sequence: TGTGCCACCAGTGATCCGCAGGAGCCCCAGCATTTT. Translation: CATSDPQEPQHF.

The CDR3 coding sequence is TGTGCCAGCAGCCTTAATGACAGGAAACTGTTTTTT. This gives the protein CASSLNDRKLFF. The chain carries TRBV6-2 or TRBV6-3 and TRBJ1-4; D might be TRBD1 (6 bases). Germline-derived CDR1 and CDR2 are MNHEY and SVGEGT. V was pared by 6 bases and J by 11 bases, with 13 bases between. The CDR3 has 12 residues.

The V call is TRBV9, the J call TRBJ2-1; 9 nucleotides align to TRBD2. V was clipped by 6 bases and J by 4 bases; unmatched bases: 2. This CDR3 is built from 13 residues. The germline V gene has CDR1 SGDLS and CDR2 YYNGEE. The CDR3: CASNSGGYNEQFF. CDR3 coding DNA: TGTGCCAGCAATAGCGGGGGTTACAATGAGCAGTTCTTC.

This chain uses TRBV18 with TRBJ2-1; 7 positions match TRBD1. From germline, CDR1 is KGHSH and CDR2 LQKENI. V shed 3 bases and J 8 bases; nucleotides not matched to a gene: 4. The CDR3 has 13 residues. In DNA form, the CDR3 reads TGTGCCAGCTCACCGGACAGGTCCGATGAGCAGTTCTTC. Translated: CASSPDRSDEQFF.

This clone was recorded a few times. The chain couples TRBV5-1 to TRBJ1-1; D gene uncertain. V lost 2 bases and J 4 bases, leaving 9 bases between the germline ends. Germline V CDR1 and CDR2: SGHRS, YFSETQ. CDR3 length: 13 amino acids. CDR3 DNA sequence: TGCGCCAGCAGCTTTGTCGGAGGCACTGAAGCTTTCTTT. Its translation: CASSFVGGTEAFF.

The rearrangement links TRBV27 to TRBJ1-6; TRBD1 matches at 11 bases. The J segment lost 7 bases and the V segment lost 6 bases, leaving 5 bases of the junction unmatched. The CDR3 covers 15 residues. CDR1 and CDR2 (germline): MNHEY, SMNVEV (reference sequence). CDR3 sequence: CASRGDRGGNSPLHF. The CDR3 DNA reads as TGTGCCAGCAGGGGGGACAGGGGGGGCAATTCACCCCTCCACTTT.

The chain has TRBV5-6 and TRBJ1-2, with 7 bases lining up with TRBD1. Germline V gene data show CDR1 as SGHDT and CDR2 as YYEEEE. This CDR3 is 13 amino acids long. Trimming removed 4 bases from V and 6 bases from J; junction bases left unmatched: 6. The CDR3: CASSRDRVNGYTF. The CDR3 DNA reads as TGTGCCAGCAGCCGAGACAGGGTCAATGGCTACACCTTC. Based on the CDR3 plus reference TRBV5-6 and TRBJ1-2, the full variable domain is DAGVTQSPTHLIKTRGQQVTLRCSPKSGHDTVSWYQQALGQGPQFIFQYYEEEERQRGNFPDRFSGHQFPNYSSELNVNALLLGDSALYLCASSRDRVNGYTFGSGTRLTVV.

The gene calls are TRBV7-3 and TRBJ2-7, with D tentatively TRBD2 (7 bases). Between the trimmed V and J ends, which lost 2 bases and 1 base, there was a span of 12 bases. This CDR3 comprises 15 residues. Germline V lookup: CDR1 SGHTA, CDR2 FQGTGA. The CDR3 bases are TGTGCCAGCAGCTTACACGGGGGGCCATCCTACGAGCAGTACTTC. It specifies CASSLHGGPSYEQYF.

The chain is built from TRBV9 and TRBJ2-3, with 9 bases that match TRBD2. The CDR3 extends over 17 amino acids. Unmatched junction bases numbered 8, after V lost 1 base and J lost 2 bases. CDR1 is SGDLS and CDR2 is YYNGEE in the germline V gene. The CDR3: CASSVLGGGAVTDTQYF. The CDR3 nucleotides read TGTGCCAGCAGCGTACTCGGCGGGGGGGCAGTCACAGATACGCAGTATTTT.

The J gene is TRBJ1-2, the V gene TRBV27; TRBD1 might be the D (5 bases). V lost 3 bases and J 1 base, leaving 12 bases between the germline ends. Germline V lookup: CDR1 MNHEY, CDR2 SMNVEV (reference sequence). The CDR3 is 15 residues long. The CDR3 bases are TGTGCCAGCAGTTTGGGGGGAGAGGGTAACTATGGCTACACCTTC. It translates to CASSLGGEGNYGYTF.

The chain carries TRBV7-3 and TRBJ2-1; D might be TRBD2 (6 bases). This CDR3 is built from 16 residues. The germline V gene encodes CDR1 SGHTA and CDR2 FQGTGA. Trimming removed 5 bases at V and 1 base at J, with 15 bases between. The CDR3 spells CASSARLDVSYNEQFF. In DNA form, the CDR3 reads TGTGCCAGCAGCGCCCGACTAGACGTGTCCTACAATGAGCAGTTCTTC.

J is TRBJ2-1 and V is TRBV7-9, with 12 bases lining up with TRBD2. The J segment lost 5 bases and the V segment lost 6 bases, leaving 8 bases of the junction unmatched. Germline V gene data show CDR1 as SEHNR and CDR2 as FQNEAQ (reference sequence). The CDR3 runs 16 residues. CDR3 amino acids: CASSSRLAGAHNEQFF. The CDR3 region has the DNA TGTGCCAGCAGTTCCAGACTAGCGGGGGCTCACAATGAGCAGTTCTTC.

This clone was seen only once. V gene TRBV9 combines with J gene TRBJ2-1; no clear D gene. Trimming left V 0 bases short and J 8 bases short, with 12 bases between. The CDR3 has 14 residues. Germline-derived CDR1 and CDR2 are SGDLS and YYNGEE. The CDR3 DNA reads TGTGCCAGCAGCGTAGGCCTAGTCGGCGATGAGCAGTTCTTC. Translation gives CASSVGLVGDEQFF. The full variable domain, with the rest looked up from reference TRBV9 and TRBJ2-1, is DSGVTQTPKHLITATGQRVTLRCSPRSGDLSVYWYQQSLDQGLQFLIQYYNGEERAKGNILERFSAQQFPDLHSELNLSSLELGDSALYFCASSVGLVGDEQFFGPGTRLTVL.